These 23 T cell receptor beta chains share one sample of origin, sequenced in a study of T cell responses to AZD1222 COVID-19 vaccine. Method: immunoSEQ multiplex PCR; TCRdb's copy keeps in-frame clones and lacks some. The sample carries about 130,000 clones, roughly 86% recorded once. The material was peripheral blood, obtained on day 0 of AZD1222 vaccination. The receptors come from an adult in good health.

The V call is TRBV11-2, the J call TRBJ1-1, with TRBD1 matching over 10 bases. The germline gives CDR1 SGHAT, CDR2 FQNNGV. V lost 5 bases to trimming and J lost 5 bases; unmatched junction nucleotides: 11. The CDR3 runs 16 residues. The CDR3 is CASSRFRDRGMTEAFF. The CDR3 DNA sequence: TGTGCCAGCAGCCGTTTCCGGGACAGGGGAATGACTGAAGCTTTCTTT.

This chain joins TRBV12-3 or TRBV12-4 and TRBJ1-6, with unresolved D. The CDR3 length is 13 residues. The V end lost 0 bases, the J end lost 10 bases, and 7 bases lay between the germline ends. The DNA for the CDR3 is TGTGCCAGCAGTTTAGCCCCGCCCTCACCCCTCCACTTT. Translated, it gives CASSLAPPSPLHF.

CDR3 sequence: CASSLELGNSPLHF. CDR3 in DNA: TGTGCCAGCAGCTTAGAATTGGGGAATTCACCCCTCCACTTT. The chain combines TRBV7-2 with TRBJ1-6; D ambiguous. Germline V gene lookup returns CDR1 SGHTA and CDR2 FQGNSA. Trimming took off 1 base at V and 7 bases at J, with 8 bases between the two ends. The CDR3 covers 14 residues. The full variable domain, rest sourced from reference TRBV7-2 and TRBJ1-6, is GAGVSQSPSNKVTEKGKDVELRCDPISGHTALYWYRQSLGQGLEFLIYFQGNSAPDKSGLPSDRFSAERTGGSVSTLTIQRTQQEDSAVYLCASSLELGNSPLHFGNGTRLTVT.

The V gene is TRBV5-3, the J gene TRBJ2-3; 10 bases agree with TRBD2. TRBV5-3 falls under the ORF class, with uncertain function. There are 17 residues in the CDR3. Trimming cost V 3 bases and J 6 bases; bases outside gene matches: 13. CDR3 loop: CARSSPNSGGSRDTQYF. In nucleotides, the CDR3 is TGTGCCAGAAGCTCTCCAAATAGCGGGGGGTCGCGGGATACGCAGTATTTT.

The gene calls are TRBV9 and TRBJ1-2; D is unclear. With 4 bases removed from V and 1 base from J, the gap between germline ends came to 17 bases. CDR3 length: 16 amino acids. Germline V gives CDR1 SGDLS, CDR2 YYNGEE. This chain's CDR3 is CASSHPSEAFNYGYTF. The CDR3 nucleotides read TGTGCCAGCAGCCATCCCTCGGAGGCCTTTAACTATGGCTACACCTTC.

This chain connects TRBV19 to TRBJ1-1; maybe TRBD1 (5 bases). In germline, CDR1 is LNHDA, CDR2 SQIVND (reference sequence). Trimming took 5 bases from V and 0 from J, leaving 16 bases between them. CDR3 length: 16 residues. The CDR3 sequence is CASSEYTGTVNTEAFF. CDR3 coding DNA: TGTGCCAGTAGTGAGTATACCGGGACGGTGAACACTGAAGCTTTCTTT.

The genes are TRBV4-2 and TRBJ2-1, with 7 bases fitting TRBD1. The J segment lost 9 bases and the V segment lost 4 bases, leaving 18 bases of the junction unmatched. The CDR3 runs 17 residues. From germline, CDR1 is LGHNA and CDR2 YNFKEQ. The CDR3 reads CASSRKKQGEFGGEQFF. CDR3 coding DNA: TGTGCCAGCAGCCGAAAAAAGCAGGGGGAATTTGGGGGTGAGCAGTTCTTC.

The rearrangement joins TRBV30 to TRBJ1-6; a possible D gene is TRBD1 (5 bases). The length of the CDR3 is 17 residues. V lost 0 bases and J 0 bases, leaving 12 bases between the germline ends. Germline V gene lookup returns CDR1 GTSNPN and CDR2 SVGIG (reference sequence). CDR3 in amino acids: CAWSVGRVSSYNSPLHF. CDR3 nucleotides: TGTGCCTGGAGTGTAGGCAGGGTCAGCTCCTATAATTCACCCCTCCACTTT.

This chain uses TRBV27 with TRBJ1-4; D is ambiguous. The CDR3 length is 14 residues. The V end lost 2 bases, the J end lost 7 bases, and 11 bases lay between the germline ends. CDR1 is MNHEY, CDR2 SMNVEV, per germline (reference sequence). The CDR3 protein is CASSLAGLGEKLFF. DNA of the CDR3: TGTGCCAGCAGTTTAGCCGGATTGGGTGAAAAACTGTTTTTT.

This chain connects TRBV6-5 to TRBJ2-6; D uncertain. V lost 0 bases, J lost 3 bases, and 9 bases lay in between. The germline V gene has CDR1 MNHEY and CDR2 SVGAGI. The CDR3 covers 16 residues. The CDR3 region is CASSYSSAVGANVLTF. As DNA, the CDR3 is TGTGCCAGCAGTTACTCTTCGGCGGTTGGGGCCAACGTCCTGACTTTC.

In nucleotides, the CDR3 is TGTGCCAGCAGTTACACCAGGACGAACTATGGCTACACCTTC. It translates to CASSYTRTNYGYTF. The rearrangement links TRBV6-5 to TRBJ1-2; D unclear. Trimming took 2 bases from V and 2 from J, leaving 9 bases between them. Germline CDR1 is MNHEY and CDR2 is SVGAGI. The CDR3 is 14 residues long.

The chain joins TRBV6-6 to TRBJ1-5; D remains ambiguous. The V and J ends lost 5 bases and 0 bases respectively, with 5 bases between them. This CDR3 is built from 13 residues. Germline-derived CDR1 and CDR2 are MNHNY and SVGAGI (reference sequence). As DNA, the CDR3 is TGTGCCAGCAGTGCACTTAGCAATCAGCCCCAGCATTTT. Residues: CASSALSNQPQHF.

The chain joins TRBV9 to TRBJ1-5, with D perhaps matching TRBD1 (6 bases). V was trimmed by 3 bases and J by 6 bases, leaving 13 bases between them. The CDR3 loop spans 14 amino acids. Per the germline V gene, CDR1 is SGDLS and CDR2 is YYNGEE. The CDR3 sequence is CASSEGGGVQPQHF. CDR3 DNA: TGTGCCAGCAGCGAGGGAGGGGGTGTTCAGCCCCAGCATTTT.

This clone showed up just a few times. The chain employs TRBV7-9 and TRBJ1-5; D is uncertain. CDR1 SEHNR and CDR2 FQNEAQ come from the germline V gene (reference sequence). This CDR3 region has 13 residues. Trimming cost V 0 bases and J 4 bases, with 4 bases left between them. As DNA, the CDR3 is TGTGCCAGCAGCTTAGCCTTAAATCAGCCCCAGCATTTT. Translating it yields CASSLALNQPQHF.

The chain joins TRBV11-2 to TRBJ2-7; 9 bases align to TRBD1. CDR3 length: 15 amino acids. Trimming at V came to 8 bases and at J to 4 bases, leaving 12 bases not matched to a gene. CDR1 is SGHAT and CDR2 is FQNNGV in the germline V gene. The CDR3 here is CASRSPGTGLYEQYF. The CDR3 DNA reads TGTGCCAGCCGAAGCCCCGGGACAGGGTTGTACGAGCAGTACTTC.

The chain has TRBV9 and TRBJ2-1, with 7 bases fitting TRBD1. The CDR3 sequence is 15 residues long. Per the germline V gene, CDR1 is SGDLS and CDR2 is YYNGEE. V shed 0 bases, J shed 5 bases, and the junction held 5 bases outside the gene matches. The CDR3, as DNA: TGTGCCAGCAGCGTAGGCAGGGGGTCACACAATGAGCAGTTCTTC. Protein product: CASSVGRGSHNEQFF.

The chain couples TRBV2 to TRBJ1-5, with TRBD1 as a possible D gene (5 bases). From germline, CDR1 is SNHLY and CDR2 FYNNEI. V lost 2 bases and J 0 bases, leaving 20 bases between the germline ends. This CDR3 region has 19 residues. The CDR3 sequence: CASSESLTGEVYSNQPQHF. In nucleotides, the CDR3 is TGTGCCAGCAGTGAATCCCTTACGGGGGAGGTGTATAGCAATCAGCCCCAGCATTTT.

This clone has a single count. This chain uses TRBV15 with TRBJ1-5; possibly TRBD1 for D (5 bases). The CDR3 contains 15 residues. V lost 3 bases and J 2 bases, leaving 11 bases between the germline ends. Germline V CDR1 and CDR2: LNHNV, YYDKDF (reference sequence). CDR3 bases: TGTGCCACCAGCAGGGCTGGGGGAGGCAATCAGCCCCAGCATTTT. It codes for CATSRAGGGNQPQHF.

The chain couples TRBV5-5 to TRBJ2-2; TRBD2 is a possible D gene (5 bases). Deletions cut 4 bases from V and 2 bases from J, with 12 bases between. CDR3 length equals 15 residues. CDR1 and CDR2 from the germline V gene are SGHKS and YYEKEE (reference sequence). CDR3 sequence reads: CASSRGLENTGELFF. CDR3 nucleotide sequence: TGTGCCAGCAGCAGAGGACTGGAAAACACCGGGGAGCTGTTTTTT.

The chain uses TRBV4-1 and TRBJ1-2, with 7 bases that match TRBD1. The CDR3 has 15 residues. V lost 1 base and J lost 4; bases outside the gene matches: 6. From germline, CDR1 is MGHRA and CDR2 YSYEKL. The CDR3, as DNA: TGCGCCAGCAGCCAAGGCGCAGGGGGTGTCTATGGCTACACCTTC. This gives the protein CASSQGAGGVYGYTF.

This chain links TRBV19 with TRBJ1-5, with 7 bases fitting TRBD1. V was pared by 0 bases and J by 6 bases, with 2 bases of the junction left unmatched. CDR1 is LNHDA, CDR2 SQIVND, per germline (reference sequence). The CDR3 length is 14 residues. The CDR3: CASSIDRGSQPQHF. The CDR3 bases are TGTGCCAGTAGTATAGACAGGGGGAGTCAGCCCCAGCATTTT.

This clone was seen only once. The rearrangement links TRBV6-2 or TRBV6-3 to TRBJ1-3; D is ambiguous. CDR3 length equals 14 residues. V lost 6 bases and J lost 4, with 13 bases in between. Germline CDR1 and CDR2: MNHEY and SVGEGT. DNA of the CDR3: TGTGCCAGCAGCCACGGGCTAGGAGGAAACACCATATATTTT. The encoded protein is CASSHGLGGNTIYF.

The chain carries TRBV5-3 and TRBJ1-6; D ambiguous. Being an ORF, TRBV5-3 has a function that is uncertain. The CDR3 has 15 amino acids. Trimming took off 2 bases at V and 7 bases at J, with 13 bases between the two ends. The CDR3 nucleotides read TGTGCCAGAAGCTTACCCATCAGGAGAAATTCACCCCTCCACTTT. Its protein is CARSLPIRRNSPLHF.